This is a list of T cell receptor beta chains from one sample in a study of vaccination and CD4 T cells after COVID-19. TCRdb re-analysed the PCR reads in MiXCR, keeping a single row per CDR3 protein. Among 9,500 to 15,000 distinct CDR3 sequences listed, about 75% were seen once. What these receptors recognize is not known. The sequencing input was CD4+ T cells from blood, cultured in vitro. The receptors originated from a human donor who had recovered from COVID-19. CDR3s include the opening cysteine and the closing phenylalanine or tryptophan. D genes are given only for firm matches. For some rows the clone size is stated as once, few or many, or as a class when expanded; others skip it.

abundance	v_gene	j_gene	d_gene	CDR3nt	CDR3aa
once	TRBV2	TRBJ2-7	TRBD1	TGTGCCAGCACACAGGGGAAACAGATCTACGAGCAGTACTTC	CASTQGKQIYEQYF
NA	TRBV27	TRBJ2-1	TRBD1	TGTGCCAGCAGTCTCCCCGGACAGGGTGTGTACAATGAGCAGTTCTTC	CASSLPGQGVYNEQFF
NA	TRBV11-1	TRBJ2-7	NA	TGTGCCAGCAGCTTCCTAGACAGTGTTTCCTACGAGCAGTACTTC	CASSFLDSVSYEQYF
NA	TRBV6-1	TRBJ1-2	NA	TGTGCCAGCCAGACAAGTCGTGCCTATGGCTACACCTTC	CASQTSRAYGYTF
once	TRBV7-2	TRBJ2-3	NA	TGTGCCAGCAGCTTCTATGTGGATACGCAGTATTTT	CASSFYVDTQYF
NA	TRBV2	TRBJ1-6	NA	TGTGCCAGCAGTAGAACATCAGGGTTTAATTCACCCCTCCACTTT	CASSRTSGFNSPLHF
NA	TRBV20-1	TRBJ2-2	NA	TGCAGTGCTAGACCCCGGGACAAGTATCCGACCGGGGAGCTGTTTTTT	CSARPRDKYPTGELFF
NA	TRBV19	TRBJ2-7	NA	TGTGCCAGTAGTATAGGGGGGACCAGCTCCTACGAGCAGTACTTC	CASSIGGTSSYEQYF
medium-sized	TRBV6-2/TRBV6-3	TRBJ2-6	NA	TGTGCCAGCAGAACCTGGGGCAGTACCTCTGGGGCCAACGTCCTGACTTTC	CASRTWGSTSGANVLTF
NA	TRBV20-1	TRBJ2-4	NA	TGCAGTGCTAGAGATCCAAGCAAGGCCAAAAACATTCAGTACTTC	CSARDPSKAKNIQYF
few	TRBV7-8	TRBJ1-2	NA	TGTGCCAGCAGCTTAGTTGGTCAGGGAGACTATGGCTACACCTTC	CASSLVGQGDYGYTF
NA	TRBV6-2/TRBV6-3	TRBJ1-1	NA	TGTGCCAGCAGTTACCGTGGGAACACTGAAGCTTTCTTT	CASSYRGNTEAFF
NA	TRBV4-2	TRBJ1-2	TRBD1	TGTGCCAGCAGCCAGGATTTAACAGGGGAAGGCTACACCTTC	CASSQDLTGEGYTF
NA	TRBV28	TRBJ2-1	NA	TGTGCCAGCAGTTTCAGCGGAGTCAATGAGCAGTTCTTC	CASSFSGVNEQFF
NA	TRBV6-1	TRBJ2-7	NA	TGTGCCAGCAGGGCCCAGGTAGGGCCTCCCTACGAGCAGTACTTC	CASRAQVGPPYEQYF
once	TRBV6-5	TRBJ1-6	NA	TGTGCCAGCAGTTACAGGGACACGATGGGATCACCCCTCCACTTT	CASSYRDTMGSPLHF
NA	TRBV19	TRBJ1-5	NA	TGTGCCAGTAAGGTCCGGCAGGGGAATCAGCCCCAGCATTTT	CASKVRQGNQPQHF
NA	TRBV20-1	TRBJ1-2	TRBD1	TGCAGTGCTATTCCCACAGGGGGCAATGGCTACACCTTC	CSAIPTGGNGYTF